These 7 T cell receptor beta chains originate from one sample sequenced in a study of OX40 agonist ivuxolimab in advanced cancers. TCRdb's copy holds only in-frame clones and misses some; the assay was immunoSEQ multiplex PCR. The repertoire holds fewer than 85,000 clones, with around 84% as singletons. This specimen was CD4+ or CD8+ T cells sorted from blood, taken in a trial of the OX40 agonist ivuxolimab. These TCRs come from an adult with an advanced solid tumor such as melanoma, head and neck, liver or kidney cancer.

This clone was picked up one time. The CDR3 DNA follows: TGTGCCAGGCCGGGGGACAGGAGTATTTTTAGAGATACGCAGTATTTT. Protein sequence: CARPGDRSIFRDTQYF. The chain couples TRBV14 to TRBJ2-3, with 8 nucleotides matching TRBD1. Germline V lookup: CDR1 SGHDN, CDR2 FVKESK. The trim removed 9 bases at V and 5 bases at J, leaving 16 bases unmatched. The CDR3 sequence is 16 residues long.

This clone showed up just a few times. The chain combines TRBV9 with TRBJ2-7; D call uncertain. This CDR3 has 13 amino acids. Germline CDR1 and CDR2: SGDLS and YYNGEE. Trimming removed 3 bases from V and 6 bases from J, with 13 bases in between. The CDR3 here is CASSAEVGTEQYF. As DNA, the CDR3 is TGTGCCAGCAGCGCCGAAGTAGGCACCGAGCAGTACTTC.

This sequence joins TRBV7-9 and TRBJ2-5, with D possibly being TRBD2 (6 bases). Germline V lookup: CDR1 SEHNR, CDR2 FQNEAQ (reference sequence). V gave up 5 bases and J gave up 5 bases, with 15 bases separating them. The CDR3 covers 14 residues. CDR3 amino acids: CASSQIEGRETQYF. CDR3 DNA sequence: TGTGCCAGCAGCCAAATTGAAGGGAGGGAGACCCAGTACTTC.

The chain employs TRBV6-5 and TRBJ2-3; D ambiguous. The V end lost 0 bases, the J end lost 1 base, and 5 bases lay between the germline ends. CDR1 is MNHEY and CDR2 is SVGAGI in the germline V gene. The CDR3 has 14 residues. The CDR3, as DNA: TGTGCCAGCAGTTACTCTCCGGGCACAGATACGCAGTATTTT. Translating it yields CASSYSPGTDTQYF.

The V call is TRBV18, the J call TRBJ2-1; D is ambiguous. The CDR3 is 13 residues long. Germline V CDR1 and CDR2: KGHSH, LQKENI. The V end was cut by 3 bases, the J end by 5 bases, with 8 bases between. CDR3: CASSPWQDNEQFF. DNA of the CDR3: TGTGCCAGCTCACCGTGGCAGGACAATGAGCAGTTCTTC.

This sequence joins TRBV6-1 and TRBJ1-5; tentative D call: TRBD1 (5 bases). CDR3 size: 14 residues. V was pared by 2 bases and J by 1 base, with 6 bases between. CDR1 and CDR2 from the germline V gene are MNHNS and SASEGT. CDR3 amino acids: CASSERGSNQPQHF. The CDR3 DNA sequence: TGTGCCAGCAGTGAACGGGGGAGCAATCAGCCCCAGCATTTT.

The CDR3 DNA follows: TGTGCCTACCTTGATTCCGGGACGGTCTATGAGCAGTTCTTC. Amino acid sequence: CAYLDSGTVYEQFF. The chain has TRBV30 and TRBJ2-1; D is possibly TRBD1 or TRBD2 (5 bases each). The germline V and J ends were trimmed by 7 bases and 8 bases, with 21 bases remaining between them. There are 14 residues in the CDR3. Per the germline V gene, CDR1 is GTSNPN and CDR2 is SVGIG (reference sequence).